One sample yielded the 20 T cell receptor beta chains listed below, sequenced in a study of CD8 T cells in Susac syndrome. Random hexamers were used to reverse transcribe an amount of roughly 0.45 to 1 ug RNA. A single record per CDR3 protein comes from TCRdb applying MiXCR to the immunoSEQ multiplex PCR reads. The sample has just over 300,000 distinct CDR3 sequences, under 95% seen once. Sequenced input: CD4+ T cells from PBMCs. The receptors here all came from a human donor with multiple sclerosis.

The rearrangement uses TRBV12-3 or TRBV12-4 and TRBJ2-1, with 10 bases matching TRBD2. CDR3 size: 16 residues. With 6 bases clipped from V and 8 bases from J, the junction kept 13 bases outside the gene matches. The CDR3 spells CASSSSSGGAWYEQFF. In DNA, the CDR3 is TGTGCCAGCAGCTCTTCAAGCGGGGGGGCTTGGTATGAGCAGTTCTTC.

The chain has TRBV12-3 or TRBV12-4 and TRBJ2-5, with D unresolved. The CDR3 runs 14 residues. Trimming removed 5 bases at V and 1 base at J, with 11 bases between. The CDR3 DNA sequence: TGTGCCAGCAGTGGACCCGGACGCCAAGAGACCCAGTACTTC. The encoded protein is CASSGPGRQETQYF.

V and J are TRBV20-1 and TRBJ2-2, with unresolved D. CDR1 and CDR2 (germline): DFQATT, SNEGSKA (reference sequence). The CDR3 covers 13 residues. The V end lost 5 bases, the J end lost 0 bases, and 7 bases lay between the germline ends. CDR3 sequence reads: CSAWAANTGELFF. The DNA for the CDR3 is TGCAGTGCTTGGGCGGCGAACACCGGGGAGCTGTTTTTT.

The rearrangement joins TRBV15 to TRBJ1-2; D is unresolved. The germline CDR1 and CDR2 sequences are LNHNV and YYDKDF (reference sequence). The CDR3 covers 15 residues. Trimming left V 2 bases short and J 5 bases short, with 15 bases between. The CDR3 bases are TGTGCCACCAGCAGAAACAAAGATGGCGGGTATGGCTACACCTTC. It translates to CATSRNKDGGYGYTF.

The chain couples TRBV5-1 to TRBJ2-1; no reliable D call. Germline V gene sequence: CDR1 SGHRS, CDR2 YFSETQ. The ends were cut back, 6 bases at V and 4 bases at J, with 17 bases in the middle. The CDR3 spans 15 residues. The CDR3 nucleotides read TGCGCCAGCACCCCAGATTTGAATCAATACAATGAGCAGTTCTTC. Its translation is CASTPDLNQYNEQFF.

The chain couples TRBV6-6 to TRBJ2-2, with 11 bases aligning to TRBD2. CDR1 is MNHNY and CDR2 is SVGAGI in the germline V gene (reference sequence). Trimming removed 8 bases from V and 1 base from J; junction bases left unmatched: 0. This CDR3 comprises 14 residues. CDR3 DNA: TGTGCCAGCGGGACTAGCGGGAACACCGGGGAGCTGTTTTTT. Translated: CASGTSGNTGELFF.

The chain couples TRBV19 to TRBJ1-2; D remains unclear. Germline lookup yields CDR1 LNHDA and CDR2 SQIVND (reference sequence). The V end lost 3 bases, the J end lost 6 bases, and 8 bases lay between the germline ends. This CDR3 has 12 amino acids. The CDR3, as DNA: TGTGCCAGTAGTATTATGATGGATGGCTACACCTTC. Encoded protein: CASSIMMDGYTF.

This chain joins TRBV5-1 and TRBJ2-1, with 12 bases identical to TRBD1. The germline V gene has CDR1 SGHRS and CDR2 YFSETQ. This CDR3 has 17 amino acids. With 5 bases clipped from V and 5 bases from J, the junction kept 11 bases outside the gene matches. Here the CDR3 DNA reads TGCGCCAGCAGTCCTCTCCCGGGACAGGGGGCCGACAATGAGCAGTTCTTC. This gives the protein CASSPLPGQGADNEQFF.

This CDR3 is CASSFITSGRPYTDTQYF. CDR3 DNA sequence: TGTGCCAGCAGCTTCATTACTAGCGGGAGACCATACACAGATACGCAGTATTTT. The chain carries TRBV12-3 or TRBV12-4 and TRBJ2-3, with 11 nucleotides matching TRBD2. The V and J ends lost 6 bases and 2 bases, in that order; junction bases with no gene match: 13. This CDR3 has 18 residues.

The chain combines TRBV3-1 with TRBJ2-3; D gene uncertain. Germline loops: CDR1 LGHDT, CDR2 YNNKEL (reference sequence). The CDR3 has 15 residues. V lost 1 base and J 1 base, leaving 9 bases between the germline ends. In DNA, the CDR3 is TGTGCCAGCAGCCAAGCAAGGGTAGGCACAGATACGCAGTATTTT. Its translation is CASSQARVGTDTQYF.

The chain uses TRBV7-2 and TRBJ2-7; maybe TRBD2 (5 bases). The germline CDR1 and CDR2 sequences are SGHTA and FQGNSA. This CDR3 region has 16 residues. Trimming cost V 0 bases and J 2 bases, with 14 bases left between them. The CDR3 region is CASSLAPLAGTYEQYF. DNA for the CDR3: TGTGCCAGCAGCTTAGCGCCCCTAGCAGGAACCTACGAGCAGTACTTC.

V is TRBV19 and J is TRBJ2-3; D unclear. Germline V gene data show CDR1 as LNHDA and CDR2 as SQIVND (reference sequence). Trimming left V 11 bases short and J 9 bases short, with 24 bases between. This CDR3 contains 14 residues. CDR3 sequence reads: CAGSETGTPETQYF. CDR3 bases: TGTGCCGGCTCGGAGACCGGAACACCGGAGACGCAGTATTTT. Supplemented by reference TRBV19 and TRBJ2-3, the full variable domain reads DGGITQSPKYLFRKEGQNVTLSCEQNLNHDAMYWYRQDPGQGLRLIYYSQIVNDFQKGDIAEGYSVSREKKESFPLTVTSAQKNPTAFYLCAGSETGTPETQYFGPGTRLTVL.

The chain combines TRBV6-2 or TRBV6-3 with TRBJ2-1; weak D call: TRBD1 (6 bases). Trimming removed 7 bases at V and 8 bases at J, with 15 bases between. Germline-derived CDR1 and CDR2 are MNHEY and SVGEGT. The CDR3 totals 13 residues. The CDR3 DNA reads as TGTGCCAGCAAATTACAGGGTAGCGATGAGCAGTTCTTC. This codes for CASKLQGSDEQFF.

The rearrangement links TRBV30 to TRBJ1-1; the match to TRBD1 covers 9 bases. In germline, CDR1 is GTSNPN, CDR2 SVGIG (reference sequence). V lost 4 bases and J lost 5; bases outside the gene matches: 8. The CDR3 has 14 amino acids. The CDR3 coding sequence is TGTGCCTGGACTGAACAGGGGGCTCGGACTGAAGCTTTCTTT. It translates to CAWTEQGARTEAFF.

V gene TRBV5-7 combines with J gene TRBJ2-7; no firm D call. TRBV5-7 is marked as an open reading frame, function uncertain. Trimming took 2 bases from V and 1 from J, leaving 7 bases between them. The CDR3 spans 13 residues. The CDR3 DNA follows: TGTGCCAGCAGCTTCACAGCATCCTACGAGCAGTACTTC. Translating it yields CASSFTASYEQYF.

This sequence joins TRBV5-1 and TRBJ2-7, with D possibly being TRBD1 (8 bases). Germline CDR1 SGHRS, CDR2 YFSETQ. The CDR3 runs 14 residues. The V end was cut by 3 bases, the J end by 2 bases, with 12 bases between. The CDR3 sequence: CASSSQGGAYEQYF. CDR3 bases: TGCGCCAGCAGCTCACAGGGGGGGGCCTACGAGCAGTACTTC.

This rearrangement joins TRBV12-3 or TRBV12-4 to TRBJ2-2, with TRBD2 identical over 11 bases. The CDR3 extends over 16 amino acids. J was trimmed by 10 bases and V by 6 bases; bases with no gene match: 13. CDR3 amino acids: CASRRGLAGGPQELFF. The CDR3 coding sequence is TGTGCCAGCAGACGAGGCTTAGCGGGGGGGCCGCAGGAGCTGTTTTTT.

The chain is built from TRBV29-1 and TRBJ2-3; 13 nucleotides line up with TRBD2. Germline V gene lookup returns CDR1 SQVTM and CDR2 ANQGSEA. V was clipped by 0 bases and J by 6 bases; unmatched bases: 15. There are 19 residues in the CDR3. This CDR3 reads CSVEDPRGGLAGDGDTQYF. CDR3 DNA sequence: TGCAGCGTTGAAGATCCTCGTGGCGGACTAGCGGGGGATGGCGATACGCAGTATTTT.

The rearrangement links TRBV25-1 to TRBJ1-1, with unresolved D. Germline CDR1 is MGHDK and CDR2 is SYGVNS. Trimming left V 3 bases short and J 8 bases short, with 16 bases between. The CDR3 is 14 amino acids. The CDR3 DNA sequence: TGTGCCAGCAGTGATCGTTATCTAGGTGGGGAAGCTTTCTTT. Encoded protein: CASSDRYLGGEAFF.

V usage is TRBV4-2 and J usage is TRBJ1-1, with a tentative D call TRBD1 (6 bases). Germline-derived CDR1 and CDR2 are LGHNA and YNFKEQ. V was pared by 0 bases and J by 6 bases, with 11 bases between. The CDR3 is 14 amino acids. CDR3 sequence (DNA): TGTGCCAGCAGCCAAGATGGGGGGCTTCCTGAAGCTTTCTTT. This codes for CASSQDGGLPEAFF.